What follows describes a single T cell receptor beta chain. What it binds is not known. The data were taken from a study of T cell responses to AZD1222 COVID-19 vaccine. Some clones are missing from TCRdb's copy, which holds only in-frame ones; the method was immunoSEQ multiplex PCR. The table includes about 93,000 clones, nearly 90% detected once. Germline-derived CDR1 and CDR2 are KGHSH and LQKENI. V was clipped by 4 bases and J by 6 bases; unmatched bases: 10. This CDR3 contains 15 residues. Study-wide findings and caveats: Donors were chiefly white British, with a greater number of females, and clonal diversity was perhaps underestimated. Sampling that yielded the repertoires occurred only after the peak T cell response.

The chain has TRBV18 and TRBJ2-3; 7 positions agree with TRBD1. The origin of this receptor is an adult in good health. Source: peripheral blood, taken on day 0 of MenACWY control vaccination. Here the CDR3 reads CASSLNTARGDTQYF. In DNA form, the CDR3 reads TGTGCCAGCTCACTAAACACTGCCAGGGGGGATACGCAGTATTTT.